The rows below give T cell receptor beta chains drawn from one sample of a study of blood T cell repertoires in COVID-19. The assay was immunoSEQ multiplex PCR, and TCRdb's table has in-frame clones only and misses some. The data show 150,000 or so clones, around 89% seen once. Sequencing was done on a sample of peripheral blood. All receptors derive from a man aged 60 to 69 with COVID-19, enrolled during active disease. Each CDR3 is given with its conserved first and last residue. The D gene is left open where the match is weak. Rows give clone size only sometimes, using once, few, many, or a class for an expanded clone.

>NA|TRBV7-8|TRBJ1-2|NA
CASTTGLYGYTF
TGTGCCAGCACTACAGGGCTCTATGGCTACACCTTC
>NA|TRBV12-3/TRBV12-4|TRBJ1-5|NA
CASTLRDQPQHF
TGTGCCAGCACATTGAGGGATCAGCCCCAGCATTTT
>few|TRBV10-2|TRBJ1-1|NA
CASSDSRNTEAFF
TGCGCCAGCAGCGACAGTCGGAACACTGAAGCTTTCTTT
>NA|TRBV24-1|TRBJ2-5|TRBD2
CATSDPQGFPGGQETQYF
TGTGCCACCAGTGATCCTCAAGGGTTTCCGGGAGGACAAGAGACCCAGTACTTC
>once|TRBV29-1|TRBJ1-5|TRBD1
CGVGGDGNQPQHF
TGCGGGGTAGGGGGCGACGGCAATCAGCCCCAGCATTTT
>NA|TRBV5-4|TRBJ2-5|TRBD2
CASRLAGGSQETQYF
TGTGCCAGCAGACTAGCGGGGGGGAGCCAAGAGACCCAGTACTTC
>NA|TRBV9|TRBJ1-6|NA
CASSVEATVYNSPLHF
TGTGCCAGCAGCGTCGAAGCCACTGTTTATAATTCACCCCTCCACTTT
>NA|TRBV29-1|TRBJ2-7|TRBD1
CSVEGQGEQYF
TGCAGCGTTGAGGGACAGGGTGAGCAGTACTTC
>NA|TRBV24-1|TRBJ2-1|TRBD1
CATSGTFWDSLNEQFF
TGTGCCACCAGCGGGACGTTCTGGGACAGCTTAAATGAGCAGTTCTTC
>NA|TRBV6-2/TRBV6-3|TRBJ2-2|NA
CASSPRGGRRDTGELFF
TGTGCCAGCAGCCCGCGGGGCGGTCGGAGGGACACCGGGGAGCTGTTTTTT
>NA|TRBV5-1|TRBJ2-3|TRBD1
CASSQDRGRTDTQYF
TGCGCCAGCAGCCAGGACAGGGGGCGGACAGATACGCAGTATTTT
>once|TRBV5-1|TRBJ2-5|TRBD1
CASSLGQGETQYF
TGCGCCAGCAGCTTGGGACAGGGGGAGACCCAGTACTTC
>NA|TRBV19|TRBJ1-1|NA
CASSGGDAFF
TGTGCCAGTAGTGGGGGGGACGCTTTCTTT
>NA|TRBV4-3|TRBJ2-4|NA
CASSQDSRGAKNIQYF
TGCGCCAGCAGCCAAGATTCGAGGGGGGCCAAAAACATTCAGTACTTC
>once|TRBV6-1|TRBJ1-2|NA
CASSDLAARYGYTF
TGTGCCAGCAGTGATTTGGCGGCACGCTATGGCTACACCTTC
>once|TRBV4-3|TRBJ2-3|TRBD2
CASSQDHLAGGDTQYF
TGCGCCAGCAGCCAAGATCACCTAGCGGGGGGAGATACGCAGTATTTT
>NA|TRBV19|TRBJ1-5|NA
CASSHSKVRSESQPQHF
TGTGCCAGTTCCCACTCCAAAGTCAGGTCGGAAAGTCAGCCCCAGCATTTT
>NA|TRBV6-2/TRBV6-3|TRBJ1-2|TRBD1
CASSYQTGDGYTF
TGTGCCAGCAGTTATCAGACAGGGGATGGCTACACCTTC
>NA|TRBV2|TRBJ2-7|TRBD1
CASSPGQGVSYEQYF
TGTGCCAGCAGTCCTGGACAGGGAGTCTCCTACGAGCAGTACTTC
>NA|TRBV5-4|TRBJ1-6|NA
CASSRQVPGSYNSPLHF
TGTGCCAGCAGCCGACAGGTTCCCGGCTCCTATAATTCACCCCTCCACTTT
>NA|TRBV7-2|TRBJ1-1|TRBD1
CASSLDTGGTEAFF
TGTGCCAGCAGCTTAGATACAGGGGGCACTGAAGCTTTCTTT
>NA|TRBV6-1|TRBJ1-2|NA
CASSERVQGTANYGYTF
TGTGCCAGCAGTGAAAGGGTGCAGGGGACGGCTAACTATGGCTACACCTTC
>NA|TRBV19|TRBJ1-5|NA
CASSIPTGNQPQHF
TGTGCCAGTAGTATCCCTACGGGCAATCAGCCCCAGCATTTT
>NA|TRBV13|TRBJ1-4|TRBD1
CASSLGGGVTNEKLFF
TGTGCCAGCAGCTTAGGAGGGGGCGTAACTAATGAAAAACTGTTTTTT
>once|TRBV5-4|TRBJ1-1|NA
CASSLGRGNTEAFF
TGTGCCAGCAGCTTGGGCAGAGGGAACACTGAAGCTTTCTTT
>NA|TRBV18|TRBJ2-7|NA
CASSLLRDTDSYEQYF
TGTGCCAGCTCACTGTTACGGGACACCGACTCCTACGAGCAGTACTTC
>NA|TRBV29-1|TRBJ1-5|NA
CSVEYRASNQPQHF
TGCAGCGTTGAATACAGGGCTAGCAATCAGCCCCAGCATTTT